This T cell receptor (beta chain) was captured by sequencing in a study of human T cells and chemical hapten exposure. Study information: Weekly scalp doses of diphenylcyclopropenone were given to patients during the roughly 23-week study. Alopecia areata, totalis or universalis was found in mostly female patients. Whole-study results and caveats: Alopecia in the donors means their immune response may deviate from healthy people's.

This clonotype was seen at least ten times. What it binds is unknown. Each CDR3 protein is one row after TCRdb ran MiXCR on the RACE reads. In the table there are approximately 260,000 distinct CDR3 sequences, approximately 7.5% of which are singletons. As for time point: pre-sensitization, week 0. As for treatment: therapeutic diphenylcyclopropenone sensitization with weekly scalp DPC. Participating donors were patients with alopecia, aged 18 to 70 years, considered appropriate candidates for DPC. The TCR originated in a man in his late teens or twenties with alopecia areata. Some clones in this sample may be carry-over from other donors' samples. Sample: whole blood, taken in connection with sensitization to the hapten diphenylcyclopropenone (DPC).

The CDR3 loop is CASSRAGQVEPQHF. The CDR3 DNA follows: TGCGCCAGCAGCCGGGCAGGGCAGGTGGAGCCCCAGCATTTT. The chain is built from TRBV4-1 and TRBJ1-5, with D possibly TRBD1 on 5 matching bases. The CDR3 runs to 14 residues. V lost 4 bases, J lost 8 bases, and 15 bases lay in between. Germline V gene lookup returns CDR1 MGHRA and CDR2 YSYEKL.